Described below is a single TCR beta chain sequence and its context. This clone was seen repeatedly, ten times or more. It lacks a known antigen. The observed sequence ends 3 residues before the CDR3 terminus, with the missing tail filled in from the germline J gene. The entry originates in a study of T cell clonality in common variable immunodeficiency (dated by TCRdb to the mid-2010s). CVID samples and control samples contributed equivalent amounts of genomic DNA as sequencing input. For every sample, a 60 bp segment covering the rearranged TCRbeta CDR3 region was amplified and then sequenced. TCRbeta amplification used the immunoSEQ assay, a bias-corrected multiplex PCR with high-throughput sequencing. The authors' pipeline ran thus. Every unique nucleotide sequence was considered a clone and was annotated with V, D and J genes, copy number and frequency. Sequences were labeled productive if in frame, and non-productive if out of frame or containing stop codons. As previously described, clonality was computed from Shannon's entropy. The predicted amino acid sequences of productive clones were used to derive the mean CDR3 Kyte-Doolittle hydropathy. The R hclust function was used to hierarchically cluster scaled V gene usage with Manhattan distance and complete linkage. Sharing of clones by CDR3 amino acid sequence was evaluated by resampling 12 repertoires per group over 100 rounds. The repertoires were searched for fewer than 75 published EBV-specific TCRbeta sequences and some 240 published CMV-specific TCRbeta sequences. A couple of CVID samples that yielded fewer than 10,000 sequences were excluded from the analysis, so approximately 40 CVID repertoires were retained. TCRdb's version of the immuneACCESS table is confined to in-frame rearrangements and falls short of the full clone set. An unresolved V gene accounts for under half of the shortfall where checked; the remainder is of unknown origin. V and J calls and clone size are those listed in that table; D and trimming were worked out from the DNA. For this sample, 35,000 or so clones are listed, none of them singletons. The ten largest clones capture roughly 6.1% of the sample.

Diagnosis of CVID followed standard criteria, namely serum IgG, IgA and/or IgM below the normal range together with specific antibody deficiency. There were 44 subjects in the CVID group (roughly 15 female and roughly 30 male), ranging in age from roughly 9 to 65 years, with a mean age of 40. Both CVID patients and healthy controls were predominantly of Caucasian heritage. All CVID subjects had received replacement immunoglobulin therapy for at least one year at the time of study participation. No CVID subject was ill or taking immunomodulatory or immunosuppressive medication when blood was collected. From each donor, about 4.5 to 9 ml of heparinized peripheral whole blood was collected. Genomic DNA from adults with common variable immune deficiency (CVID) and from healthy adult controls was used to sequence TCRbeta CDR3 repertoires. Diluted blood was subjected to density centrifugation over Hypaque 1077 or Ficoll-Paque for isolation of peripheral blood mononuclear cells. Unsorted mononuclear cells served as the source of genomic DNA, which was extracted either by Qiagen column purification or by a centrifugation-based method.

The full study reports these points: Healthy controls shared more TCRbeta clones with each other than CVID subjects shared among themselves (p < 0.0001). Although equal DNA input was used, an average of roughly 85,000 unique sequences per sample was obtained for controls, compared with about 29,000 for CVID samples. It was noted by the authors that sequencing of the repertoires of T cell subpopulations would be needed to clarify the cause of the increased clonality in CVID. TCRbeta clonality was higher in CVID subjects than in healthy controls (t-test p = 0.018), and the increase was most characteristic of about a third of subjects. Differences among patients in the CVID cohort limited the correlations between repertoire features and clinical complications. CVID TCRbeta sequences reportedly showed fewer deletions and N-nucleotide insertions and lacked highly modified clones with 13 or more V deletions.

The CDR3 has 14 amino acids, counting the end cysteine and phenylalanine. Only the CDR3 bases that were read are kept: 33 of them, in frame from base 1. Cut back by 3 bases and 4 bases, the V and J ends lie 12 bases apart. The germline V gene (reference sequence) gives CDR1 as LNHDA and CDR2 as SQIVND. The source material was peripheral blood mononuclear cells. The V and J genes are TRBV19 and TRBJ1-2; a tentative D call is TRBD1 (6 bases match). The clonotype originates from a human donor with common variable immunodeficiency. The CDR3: CASSIRTDFYGYTF. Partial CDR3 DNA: TGTGCCAGTAGTATCCGGACAGACTTCTATGGC. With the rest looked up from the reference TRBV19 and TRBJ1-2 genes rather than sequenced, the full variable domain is DGGITQSPKYLFRKEGQNVTLSCEQNLNHDAMYWYRQDPGQGLRLIYYSQIVNDFQKGDIAEGYSVSREKKESFPLTVTSAQKNPTAFYLCASSIRTDFYGYTFGSGTRLTVV.